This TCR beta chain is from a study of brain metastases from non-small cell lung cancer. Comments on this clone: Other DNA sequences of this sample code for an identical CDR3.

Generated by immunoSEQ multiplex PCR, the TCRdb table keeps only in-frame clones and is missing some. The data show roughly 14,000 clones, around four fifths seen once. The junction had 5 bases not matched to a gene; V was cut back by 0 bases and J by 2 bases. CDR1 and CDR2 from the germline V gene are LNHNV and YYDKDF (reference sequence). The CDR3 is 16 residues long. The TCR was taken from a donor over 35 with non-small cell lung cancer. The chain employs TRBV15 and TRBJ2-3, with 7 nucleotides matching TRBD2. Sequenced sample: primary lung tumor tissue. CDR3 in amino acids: CATSRDPGTNTDTQYF. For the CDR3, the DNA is TGTGCCACCAGCAGAGATCCCGGGACTAACACAGATACGCAGTATTTT.